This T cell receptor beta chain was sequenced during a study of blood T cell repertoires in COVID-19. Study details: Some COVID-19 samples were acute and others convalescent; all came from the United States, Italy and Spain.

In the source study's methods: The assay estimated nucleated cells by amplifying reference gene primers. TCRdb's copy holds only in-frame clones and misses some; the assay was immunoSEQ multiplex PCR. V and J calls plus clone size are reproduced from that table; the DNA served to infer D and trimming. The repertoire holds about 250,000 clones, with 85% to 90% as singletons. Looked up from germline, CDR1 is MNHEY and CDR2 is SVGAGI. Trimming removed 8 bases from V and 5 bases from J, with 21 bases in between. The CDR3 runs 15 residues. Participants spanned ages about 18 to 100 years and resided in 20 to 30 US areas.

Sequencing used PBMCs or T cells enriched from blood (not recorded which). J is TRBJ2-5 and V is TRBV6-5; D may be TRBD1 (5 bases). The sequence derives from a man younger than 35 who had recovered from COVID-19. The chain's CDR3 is CASRPFQGSQETQYF. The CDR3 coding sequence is TGTGCCAGCCGGCCCTTTCAGGGATCCCAGGAGACCCAGTACTTC.